This T cell receptor (beta chain) was documented in a study of a mutant IDH1 vaccine in newly diagnosed glioma. In the study overall: Treated patients, roughly 62% male and around 40% female, averaged 40.4 years of age.

V was cut by 4 bases and J by 2 bases, with 7 bases left in between. This CDR3 comprises 13 residues. The germline CDR1 and CDR2 sequences are SGHRS and YFSETQ. The time point denotes: week 23, last vaccination. The study gave 300 ug of mutant IDH1 20-mer peptide per vaccine dose, with topical imiquimod. Details on this clone: What it recognizes is unknown.

TCRdb's copy holds only in-frame clones and misses some; the assay was immunoSEQ multiplex PCR. Among 50,000 to 65,000 clones listed, around 87% were seen once. The chain is built from TRBV5-1 and TRBJ2-1; D uncertain. The sequence derives from a man between 35 and 55 years old with glioma. The starting material was PBMCs, obtained from a glioma patient whose treatment included an IDH1 peptide vaccine. Here the CDR3 DNA reads TGCGCCAGCAGCCGATCTACCTACAATGAGCAGTTCTTC. The encoded protein is CASSRSTYNEQFF.